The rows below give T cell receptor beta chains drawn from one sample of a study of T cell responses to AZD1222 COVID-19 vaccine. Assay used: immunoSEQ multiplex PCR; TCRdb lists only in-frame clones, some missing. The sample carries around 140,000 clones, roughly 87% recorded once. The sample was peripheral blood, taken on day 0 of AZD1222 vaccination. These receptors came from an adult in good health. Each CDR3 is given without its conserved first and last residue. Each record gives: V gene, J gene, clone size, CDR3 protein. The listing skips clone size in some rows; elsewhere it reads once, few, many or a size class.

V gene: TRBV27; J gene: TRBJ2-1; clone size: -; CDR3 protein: ASSLSAGPGNEQF
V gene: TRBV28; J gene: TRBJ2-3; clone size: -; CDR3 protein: ACRDSSTDTQY
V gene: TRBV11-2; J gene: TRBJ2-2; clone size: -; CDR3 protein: ASSYRGDTGELF
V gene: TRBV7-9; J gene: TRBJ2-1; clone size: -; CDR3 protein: ASGPRSGTGINEQF
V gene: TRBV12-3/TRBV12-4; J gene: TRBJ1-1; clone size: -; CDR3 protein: ASRKSGEAF
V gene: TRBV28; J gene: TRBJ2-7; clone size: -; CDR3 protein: ASSTRSGSGDEQY
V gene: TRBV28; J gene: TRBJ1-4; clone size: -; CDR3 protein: AGQSGNEKLF
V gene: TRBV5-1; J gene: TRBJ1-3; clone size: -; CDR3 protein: ASSLAGQAGNTIY
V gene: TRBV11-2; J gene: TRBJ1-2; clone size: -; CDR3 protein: ASSFSQGVYYGYT
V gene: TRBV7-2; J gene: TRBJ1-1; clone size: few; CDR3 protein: ASSLAGRNTEAF
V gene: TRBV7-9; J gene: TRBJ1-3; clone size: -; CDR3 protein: ASSLEQSSGNTIY